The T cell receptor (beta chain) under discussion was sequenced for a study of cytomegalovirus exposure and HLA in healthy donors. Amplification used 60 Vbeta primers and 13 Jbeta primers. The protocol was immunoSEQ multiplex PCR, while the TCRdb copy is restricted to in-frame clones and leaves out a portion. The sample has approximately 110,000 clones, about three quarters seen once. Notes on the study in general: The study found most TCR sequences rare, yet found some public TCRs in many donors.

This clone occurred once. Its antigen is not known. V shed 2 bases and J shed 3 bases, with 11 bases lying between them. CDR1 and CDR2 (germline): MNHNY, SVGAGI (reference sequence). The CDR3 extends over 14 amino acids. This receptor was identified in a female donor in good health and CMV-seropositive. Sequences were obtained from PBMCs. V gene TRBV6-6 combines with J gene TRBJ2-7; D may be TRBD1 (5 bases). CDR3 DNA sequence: TGTGCCAGCAGTTACGGGCAGGGCTTCTACGAGCAGTACTTC. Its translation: CASSYGQGFYEQYF.